A selection of T cell receptor beta chains follows, all from one sample in a study of T cell responses to AZD1222 COVID-19 vaccine. Only in-frame clones appear in the TCRdb table, and some are missing; sequencing was by immunoSEQ multiplex PCR. The sample carries 85,000 to 90,000 clones, roughly 90% recorded once. The starting material was peripheral blood, obtained on day 0 of AZD1222 vaccination. The origin of the receptors is an adult in good health. Each CDR3 is given with its conserved first and last residue. D genes are given only for firm matches. Size is stated for part of the rows, as once, few or many counts, or as a class when the clone is expanded.

V: TRBV19
size: -
J: TRBJ1-1
D: TRBD1
DNA: TGTGCCAGTAGTACCCGGACAGGCCACACTGAAGCTTTCTTT
CDR3: CASSTRTGHTEAFF

V: TRBV6-1
size: -
J: TRBJ2-7
D: TRBD1
DNA: TGTGCCAGCAGTGAAGGTCAGGGGGAATCCTACGAGCAGTACTTC
CDR3: CASSEGQGESYEQYF

V: TRBV12-5
size: -
J: TRBJ2-3
D: TRBD1
DNA: TGTGCTAGTGGTTTGGGGGGACAGGGAACAGATACGCAGTATTTT
CDR3: CASGLGGQGTDTQYF

V: TRBV19
size: -
J: TRBJ2-3
D: -
DNA: TGTGCCAGTAGTATAACGGGGGCACCAGATACGCAGTATTTT
CDR3: CASSITGAPDTQYF

V: TRBV6-6
size: -
J: TRBJ2-1
D: -
DNA: TGTGCCAGCAGTTACGCCATCTCCAGCTCCTACAATGAGCAGTTCTTC
CDR3: CASSYAISSSYNEQFF

V: TRBV6-2/TRBV6-3
size: -
J: TRBJ1-2
D: -
DNA: TGTGCCAGCAGTTTGTGGTCTCCCCCGGATGGCTACACCTTC
CDR3: CASSLWSPPDGYTF

V: TRBV20-1
size: -
J: TRBJ1-2
D: -
DNA: TGCAGTGCCGCCACAGGGTCAAGGTACACCTTC
CDR3: CSAATGSRYTF

V: TRBV3-1/TRBV3-2
size: few
J: TRBJ1-6
D: -
DNA: TGTGCCAGCAGCCTCGTCCGGGGGGCGAATTCACCCCTCCACTTT
CDR3: CASSLVRGANSPLHF

V: TRBV5-8
size: -
J: TRBJ1-5
D: -
DNA: TGTGCCAGCAGCCCGGACAAGGGGATTAGCAATCAGCCCCAGCATTTT
CDR3: CASSPDKGISNQPQHF

V: TRBV30
size: -
J: TRBJ2-1
D: TRBD2
DNA: TGTGCCTGGAGTCTGGCTAGCGGGACTAGTGAGCAGTTCTTC
CDR3: CAWSLASGTSEQFF

V: TRBV6-5
size: -
J: TRBJ2-1
D: -
DNA: TGTGCCAGCACCCGGATGGGGAAGGACAATGAGCAGTTCTTC
CDR3: CASTRMGKDNEQFF

V: TRBV29-1
size: once
J: TRBJ2-5
D: -
DNA: TGCAGCGCCAGAACGTCTAGCTCTGCGGAGACCCAGTACTTC
CDR3: CSARTSSSAETQYF

V: TRBV28
size: -
J: TRBJ1-5
D: -
DNA: TGTGCCAGCGTGGGGTCGGACGCGGGCAATCAGCCCCAGCATTTT
CDR3: CASVGSDAGNQPQHF

V: TRBV30
size: -
J: TRBJ2-2
D: -
DNA: TGTGCCTGGAGTGTGTCTATGGCGAACACCGGGGAGCTGTTTTTT
CDR3: CAWSVSMANTGELFF

V: TRBV11-2
size: -
J: TRBJ2-1
D: -
DNA: TGTGCCAGCAGCTTCGGCGGGGAATACAATGAGCAGTTCTTC
CDR3: CASSFGGEYNEQFF

V: TRBV6-6
size: -
J: TRBJ2-7
D: -
DNA: TGTGCCAGCAGTTACCCAGCGGGGGACAGCTCCTACGAGCAGTACTTC
CDR3: CASSYPAGDSSYEQYF

V: TRBV4-2
size: -
J: TRBJ2-4
D: -
DNA: TGTGCCAGCAGCCAAGATCCGGGGTCCTCAGCCAAAAACATTCAGTACTTC
CDR3: CASSQDPGSSAKNIQYF

V: TRBV7-3
size: once
J: TRBJ2-2
D: TRBD1
DNA: TGTGCCAGCAGCACCCGACAGGGGAGTATTATCGGGGAGCTGTTTTTT
CDR3: CASSTRQGSIIGELFF

V: TRBV27
size: -
J: TRBJ1-4
D: TRBD1
DNA: TGTGCCAGCAGACCCGGGGACAGCCGAGGAAAACTGTTTTTT
CDR3: CASRPGDSRGKLFF

V: TRBV29-1
size: -
J: TRBJ2-6
D: -
DNA: TGCAGCGTTAGAGGACCTGGGGCCAACGTCCTGACTTTC
CDR3: CSVRGPGANVLTF

V: TRBV5-1
size: -
J: TRBJ2-7
D: -
DNA: TGCGCCAGCAGCTTGGCCTTCGCAGCGCCGGAGGGCGAGCAGTACTTC
CDR3: CASSLAFAAPEGEQYF

V: TRBV9
size: -
J: TRBJ2-2
D: -
DNA: TGTGCCAGCAGCGTAGACGGCCCGGGACACCGTGTAACCGGGGAGCTGTTTTTT
CDR3: CASSVDGPGHRVTGELFF

V: TRBV3-1/TRBV3-2
size: -
J: TRBJ2-3
D: TRBD2
DNA: TGTGCCAGCAGCCACGTAAGCGGGGGGGCCGGAGATACGCAGTATTTT
CDR3: CASSHVSGGAGDTQYF

V: TRBV3-1/TRBV3-2
size: -
J: TRBJ1-2
D: -
DNA: TGTGCCAGCAGCCAAGTAAGCAGGGTAGGCTACACCTTC
CDR3: CASSQVSRVGYTF

V: TRBV12-3/TRBV12-4
size: -
J: TRBJ1-6
D: -
DNA: TGTGCCAGCAGCTCAGATTCACCCCTCCACTTT
CDR3: CASSSDSPLHF

V: TRBV12-3/TRBV12-4
size: -
J: TRBJ2-7
D: -
DNA: TGTGCCAGCAGCCTAACTAGTTACGAGCAGTACTTC
CDR3: CASSLTSYEQYF

V: TRBV7-6
size: -
J: TRBJ1-5
D: -
DNA: TGTGCCAGCAGCTTAGGGGGCGGGAGCAATCAGCCCCAGCATTTT
CDR3: CASSLGGGSNQPQHF

V: TRBV29-1
size: -
J: TRBJ1-1
D: TRBD1
DNA: TGCAGCGCAGTCTCCCCCAGACAGGGTATGGTAGACACTGAAGCTTTCTTT
CDR3: CSAVSPRQGMVDTEAFF

V: TRBV5-6
size: -
J: TRBJ2-5
D: TRBD1
DNA: TGTGCCAGCAGCCACCCCGGGGGGACAGGGGAGACCCAGTACTTC
CDR3: CASSHPGGTGETQYF

V: TRBV24-1
size: -
J: TRBJ2-5
D: -
DNA: TGTGCCACCAGTGAAGTATTAGGGGTGTGGGAGACCCAGTACTTC
CDR3: CATSEVLGVWETQYF

V: TRBV6-5
size: -
J: TRBJ1-3
D: -
DNA: TGTGCCAGCCGGCAGGGAATCTCTGGAAACACCATATATTTT
CDR3: CASRQGISGNTIYF

V: TRBV5-1
size: -
J: TRBJ2-7
D: TRBD1
DNA: TGCGCCAGCAGCTGGGACAGCAGTGAGCAGTACTTC
CDR3: CASSWDSSEQYF

V: TRBV5-1
size: -
J: TRBJ2-1
D: -
DNA: TGCGCCAGCAGCTTGCTTCAGACCGATGAGCAGTTCTTC
CDR3: CASSLLQTDEQFF

V: TRBV12-3/TRBV12-4
size: -
J: TRBJ2-5
D: TRBD1
DNA: TGTGCCAGCAGTTGGACAGGCGAGGAGACCCAGTACTTC
CDR3: CASSWTGEETQYF

V: TRBV28
size: -
J: TRBJ2-7
D: TRBD2
DNA: TGTGCCAGTAGTTTAGGCGGGGGAGCTACACGTCACTACGAGCAGTACTTC
CDR3: CASSLGGGATRHYEQYF

V: TRBV5-1
size: -
J: TRBJ1-1
D: -
DNA: TGCGCCAGCAGCTTCTCGACAGATAGCATGAACACTGAAGCTTTCTTT
CDR3: CASSFSTDSMNTEAFF

V: TRBV28
size: -
J: TRBJ1-1
D: -
DNA: TGTGCCAGCAGGCAAGGGACCATGGACACTGAAGCTTTCTTT
CDR3: CASRQGTMDTEAFF

V: TRBV27
size: -
J: TRBJ1-6
D: TRBD1
DNA: TGTGCCAGCAGCTCCCGACAGGGGGCTTATTCACCCCTCCACTTT
CDR3: CASSSRQGAYSPLHF

V: TRBV6-5
size: -
J: TRBJ1-2
D: TRBD1
DNA: TGTGCCAGCAGTTACACCGGGACAGTGAGCTACACCTTC
CDR3: CASSYTGTVSYTF

V: TRBV7-2
size: -
J: TRBJ1-2
D: TRBD1
DNA: TGTGCCAGCCGGGGGACAGGGGCAAACTATGGCTACACCTTC
CDR3: CASRGTGANYGYTF

V: TRBV11-2
size: few
J: TRBJ1-1
D: -
DNA: TGTGCCAGCCGAGGACAGACCAACACTGAAGCTTTCTTT
CDR3: CASRGQTNTEAFF

V: TRBV5-4
size: -
J: TRBJ2-7
D: -
DNA: TGTGCCAGCAGCTTAAAGGGGTACGAGCAGTACTTC
CDR3: CASSLKGYEQYF